A selection of T cell receptor beta chains follows, all from one sample in a study of T cell repertoires in cytomegalovirus infection. TCRdb processed the reads anew with MiXCR; each CDR3 protein has one entry. This table has 200,000 to 300,000 distinct CDR3 sequences, less than 9.5% appearing once. Material: PBMCs. The receptors shown here come from a human donor in good health (CMV status not recorded). Some clones in this sample may be carry-over from other donors' samples. The CDR3 runs from the conserved cysteine through the conserved F or W. Fields, in order: clone size, J gene, D gene, V gene, CDR3 protein, CDR3 DNA. A D gene is named only where the DNA matches it firmly. Not every row has a clone size; where given, it reads once, few, many or a size class.

size: few; J: TRBJ2-3; D: TRBD2; V: TRBV20-1; CDR3: CSARRREGVLADTQYF; DNA: TGCAGTGCTAGAAGGCGGGAGGGCGTCTTGGCAGATACGCAGTATTTT
size: many; J: TRBJ1-2; D: .; V: TRBV15; CDR3: CATSREVGRDGYTF; DNA: TGTGCCACCAGCAGAGAAGTAGGGAGGGATGGCTACACCTTC
size: large; J: TRBJ1-4; D: .; V: TRBV7-2; CDR3: CASSLAGGPTNEKLFF; DNA: TGTGCCAGCAGCTTAGCGGGAGGGCCAACTAATGAAAAACTGTTTTTT
size: few; J: TRBJ1-1; D: .; V: TRBV29-1; CDR3: CSVRGLMNTEAFF; DNA: TGCAGCGTAAGGGGACTGATGAACACTGAAGCTTTCTTT
size: .; J: TRBJ2-1; D: .; V: TRBV5-1; CDR3: CASSLANSHLGYNEQFF; DNA: TGCGCCAGCAGCTTGGCCAACTCCCATTTAGGCTACAATGAGCAGTTCTTC
size: .; J: TRBJ2-7; D: .; V: TRBV3-1; CDR3: CASSQGGLGEQYF; DNA: TGTGCCAGCAGCCAAGGCGGTTTGGGCGAGCAGTACTTC
size: few; J: TRBJ2-3; D: .; V: TRBV6-6; CDR3: CASSRWGSTDTQYF; DNA: TGTGCCAGCAGTAGATGGGGTAGCACAGATACGCAGTATTTT
size: many; J: TRBJ2-7; D: TRBD2; V: TRBV12-3/TRBV12-4; CDR3: CASSFPLGLAGGEQYF; DNA: TGTGCCAGCAGTTTTCCCCTCGGACTAGCGGGCGGCGAGCAGTACTTC
size: few; J: TRBJ1-2; D: .; V: TRBV29-1; CDR3: CSVESGGAGYGYTF; DNA: TGCAGCGTTGAATCCGGGGGCGCCGGCTATGGCTACACCTTC
size: .; J: TRBJ1-2; D: .; V: TRBV30; CDR3: CAWLGVGYTF; DNA: TGTGCCTGGCTAGGGGTTGGCTACACCTTC
size: many; J: TRBJ2-3; D: .; V: TRBV7-8; CDR3: CASSSWTLPSTDTQYF; DNA: TGTGCCAGCAGCTCCTGGACTCTACCTAGCACAGATACGCAGTATTTT
size: few; J: TRBJ1-6; D: TRBD1; V: TRBV12-3/TRBV12-4; CDR3: CASRRGQPVRNSPLHF; DNA: TGTGCCAGCCGGAGGGGACAGCCGGTTCGAAATTCACCCCTCCACTTT
size: .; J: TRBJ2-5; D: TRBD1; V: TRBV7-2; CDR3: CASSYGTGYETQYF; DNA: TGTGCCAGCAGCTATGGGACAGGGTACGAGACCCAGTACTTC
size: many; J: TRBJ1-6; D: .; V: TRBV7-9; CDR3: CASSPGGGPYLHF; DNA: TGTGCCAGCAGCCCAGGAGGGGGGCCCTACCTCCACTTT
size: many; J: TRBJ2-3; D: TRBD2; V: TRBV9; CDR3: CASSVETSVLADTQYF; DNA: TGTGCCAGCAGCGTAGAAACTAGCGTCTTGGCAGATACGCAGTATTTT
size: many; J: TRBJ2-2; D: TRBD2; V: TRBV7-2; CDR3: CASSSTSGGSGELFF; DNA: TGTGCCAGCAGCTCGACTAGCGGGGGGAGTGGGGAGCTGTTTTTT
size: many; J: TRBJ2-7; D: TRBD1; V: TRBV28; CDR3: CASSLWGTGAYEQYF; DNA: TGTGCCAGCAGTTTATGGGGGACAGGGGCCTACGAGCAGTACTTC
size: many; J: TRBJ2-1; D: .; V: TRBV7-2; CDR3: CASSSLDRGLYNEQFF; DNA: TGTGCCAGCAGCTCCTTAGATCGGGGACTTTACAATGAGCAGTTCTTC
size: .; J: TRBJ1-5; D: .; V: TRBV19; CDR3: CASSGWGLTNQPQHF; DNA: TGTGCCAGTTCTGGGTGGGGGCTAACGAATCAGCCCCAGCATTTT
size: many; J: TRBJ2-6; D: .; V: TRBV7-2; CDR3: CASSTRLGANVLTF; DNA: TGTGCCAGCAGCACGCGGTTGGGGGCCAACGTCCTGACTTTC
size: many; J: TRBJ2-3; D: .; V: TRBV7-2; CDR3: CASSLGPRYKYF; DNA: TGTGCCAGCAGCTTGGGACCTCGATACAAGTATTTT
size: many; J: TRBJ2-1; D: TRBD1; V: TRBV7-6; CDR3: CASSLRAGGASYNEQFF; DNA: TGTGCCAGCAGCTTACGCGCAGGGGGCGCGTCCTACAATGAGCAGTTCTTC
size: many; J: TRBJ2-2; D: TRBD1; V: TRBV7-8; CDR3: CASSRFDRAVGELFF; DNA: TGTGCCAGCAGCCGCTTCGACAGGGCTGTCGGGGAGCTGTTTTTT
size: few; J: TRBJ2-5; D: .; V: TRBV29-1; CDR3: CSVDSGTPLGETQYF; DNA: TGCAGCGTTGACTCCGGGACTCCCCTGGGGGAGACCCAGTACTTC
size: many; J: TRBJ2-3; D: .; V: TRBV7-8; CDR3: CASSSWVRPSTDTQYF; DNA: TGTGCCAGCAGCTCCTGGGTCCGTCCTAGCACAGATACGCAGTATTTT
size: few; J: TRBJ2-2; D: .; V: TRBV7-3; CDR3: CASSLSPTKTSSGELFF; DNA: TGTGCCAGCAGCTTAAGCCCTACAAAGACTAGTTCCGGGGAGCTGTTTTTT
size: many; J: TRBJ1-1; D: .; V: TRBV19; CDR3: CASSIDLATTVEAFF; DNA: TGTGCCAGTAGTATAGATCTCGCCACGACCGTTGAAGCTTTCTTT
size: many; J: TRBJ2-4; D: .; V: TRBV6-8; CDR3: CASRAGNLAKNIQYF; DNA: TGTGCCAGCAGAGCAGGGAACCTCGCCAAAAACATTCAGTACTTC
size: few; J: TRBJ1-5; D: .; V: TRBV20-1; CDR3: CSARDRLGNQPQHF; DNA: TGCAGTGCTAGAGATAGGCTTGGCAATCAGCCCCAGCATTTT
size: .; J: TRBJ1-2; D: TRBD1; V: TRBV12-3/TRBV12-4; CDR3: CASSFIPDRANYGYTF; DNA: TGTGCCAGCAGCTTTATCCCTGACAGGGCCAACTATGGCTACACCTTC
size: .; J: TRBJ2-1; D: .; V: TRBV28; CDR3: CASSTQNNEQFF; DNA: TGTGCCAGCAGTACCCAAAACAATGAGCAGTTCTTC
size: .; J: TRBJ2-5; D: .; V: TRBV24-1; CDR3: CATRETGFGETQYF; DNA: TGTGCCACCAGAGAAACAGGGTTCGGAGAGACCCAGTACTTC
size: many; J: TRBJ1-6; D: .; V: TRBV19; CDR3: CASSMTGSGYSPLHF; DNA: TGTGCCAGTAGTATGACGGGTTCAGGGTATTCACCCCTCCACTTT
size: many; J: TRBJ1-1; D: .; V: TRBV7-2; CDR3: CASSLAWTMNTEAFF; DNA: TGTGCCAGCAGCTTAGCATGGACAATGAACACTGAAGCTTTCTTT
size: .; J: TRBJ1-6; D: .; V: TRBV6-2/TRBV6-3; CDR3: CASKTEPRSPLHF; DNA: TGTGCCAGCAAGACAGAGCCAAGATCACCCCTCCACTTT
size: few; J: TRBJ2-2; D: .; V: TRBV13; CDR3: CASTPRGSNTGELFF; DNA: TGTGCCAGCACCCCCAGGGGTAGCAACACCGGGGAGCTGTTTTTT
size: many; J: TRBJ1-6; D: .; V: TRBV7-2; CDR3: CASSFFGDPNSPLHF; DNA: TGTGCCAGCAGCTTTTTCGGGGACCCTAATTCACCCCTCCACTTT
size: many; J: TRBJ1-4; D: TRBD1; V: TRBV7-2; CDR3: CASSYRTGNNEKLFF; DNA: TGTGCCAGCAGCTACCGGACAGGCAATAATGAAAAACTGTTTTTT
size: many; J: TRBJ2-3; D: .; V: TRBV11-2; CDR3: CASSYLVVGTDTQYF; DNA: TGTGCCAGCAGCTACTTAGTGGTCGGCACAGATACGCAGTATTTT
size: few; J: TRBJ2-1; D: TRBD2; V: TRBV6-1; CDR3: CASSALGLAGDEQFF; DNA: TGTGCCAGCAGTGCCCTGGGACTAGCGGGCGATGAGCAGTTCTTC
size: .; J: TRBJ2-2; D: .; V: TRBV20-1; CDR3: CSARHAGPVGVAGELFF; DNA: TGCAGTGCCAGACATGCGGGCCCCGTGGGAGTAGCCGGGGAGCTGTTTTTT
size: few; J: TRBJ2-1; D: TRBD1; V: TRBV5-6; CDR3: CASSLGPGQGALDEQFF; DNA: TGTGCCAGCAGCTTGGGTCCGGGACAGGGGGCTCTGGATGAGCAGTTCTTC
size: few; J: TRBJ1-2; D: .; V: TRBV28; CDR3: CASSLQDRPNYGYTF; DNA: TGTGCCAGCAGTTTACAGGACAGACCTAACTATGGCTACACCTTC
size: many; J: TRBJ2-7; D: TRBD1; V: TRBV6-2/TRBV6-3; CDR3: CASRTSQGGDEQYF; DNA: TGTGCCAGCAGGACGTCACAGGGGGGAGACGAGCAGTACTTC
size: few; J: TRBJ2-7; D: .; V: TRBV12-3/TRBV12-4; CDR3: CASSWLVGGVYEQYF; DNA: TGTGCCAGCAGTTGGCTGGTGGGGGGCGTCTACGAGCAGTACTTC
size: .; J: TRBJ2-5; D: TRBD1; V: TRBV27; CDR3: CASRIHSGTAQETQYF; DNA: TGTGCCAGCAGAATCCATTCCGGGACAGCGCAAGAGACCCAGTACTTC
size: few; J: TRBJ2-5; D: .; V: TRBV5-1; CDR3: CASSQGTSQETQYF; DNA: TGCGCCAGCAGCCAAGGGACTTCCCAAGAGACCCAGTACTTC
size: .; J: TRBJ2-7; D: .; V: TRBV27; CDR3: CASSREFSYEQYF; DNA: TGTGCCAGCAGTAGGGAGTTCTCCTACGAGCAGTACTTC
size: many; J: TRBJ2-5; D: TRBD1; V: TRBV7-9; CDR3: CASSLPGQGETQYF; DNA: TGTGCCAGCAGTCTTCCGGGACAGGGCGAGACCCAGTACTTC
size: few; J: TRBJ1-2; D: TRBD1; V: TRBV12-3/TRBV12-4; CDR3: CASSWDSRTNYGYTF; DNA: TGTGCCAGCAGCTGGGACAGCCGAACTAACTATGGCTACACCTTC
size: many; J: TRBJ1-2; D: .; V: TRBV7-9; CDR3: CASRPDRTSLYGYTF; DNA: TGTGCCAGCAGACCAGACAGGACCTCTCTCTATGGCTACACCTTC
size: many; J: TRBJ2-2; D: TRBD2; V: TRBV7-6; CDR3: CASRASGPTTGELFF; DNA: TGTGCCAGCAGGGCTAGCGGACCTACCACCGGGGAGCTGTTTTTT
size: .; J: TRBJ1-1; D: .; V: TRBV20-1; CDR3: CSAGGSGNTEAFF; DNA: TGCAGTGCTGGGGGCAGTGGGAACACTGAAGCTTTCTTT
size: many; J: TRBJ2-3; D: .; V: TRBV7-2; CDR3: CASSPLGGIDTQYF; DNA: TGTGCCAGCAGCCCCCTAGGCGGAATTGATACGCAGTATTTT
size: many; J: TRBJ2-2; D: TRBD2; V: TRBV7-2; CDR3: CASSQGLASGELFF; DNA: TGTGCCAGCAGCCAGGGACTAGCGAGCGGGGAGCTGTTTTTT
size: .; J: TRBJ1-5; D: .; V: TRBV19; CDR3: CASSSVGQLPGKPQHF; DNA: TGTGCCAGTTCCTCCGTCGGACAGCTGCCCGGGAAGCCCCAGCATTTT
size: .; J: TRBJ2-3; D: .; V: TRBV28; CDR3: CASSFITGALGWQYF; DNA: TGTGCCAGCAGTTTTATCACAGGAGCACTAGGTTGGCAGTATTTT
size: .; J: TRBJ1-1; D: TRBD1; V: TRBV29-1; CDR3: CSTGQGTANTEAFF; DNA: TGCAGCACGGGACAGGGGACGGCGAACACTGAAGCTTTCTTT